This T cell receptor (beta chain) was identified during a study of T-cell reconstitution after alpha-beta-depleted transplantation in children. The CDR3 contains 15 residues. The germline V gene encodes CDR1 DFQATT and CDR2 SNEGSKA (reference sequence). The V and J ends lost 6 bases and 3 bases, in that order; junction bases with no gene match: 13. A TCRbeta library incorporating unique molecular identifiers was prepared. A single record per CDR3 protein comes from TCRdb applying MiXCR to the PCR reads. This table holds approximately 31,000 distinct CDR3 sequences, around 6.6% found once. At least ten counts were recorded for this clonotype. What it binds is unknown. Whole-study findings and limits: It was surviving recipient T cells and thymic progenitors that gave some patients high TCRbeta diversity at day 60. Several hundred graft clones that had expanded were reportedly the source of alpha-beta T cells about two months after transplant. By one year post-transplant, T-cell counts and diversity largely arose from T cells that were newly produced.

Specimen: peripheral blood, collected 60 days after TCRalphabeta/CD19-depleted stem cell transplant. This sequence was found in a child younger than two who had a stem cell transplant for acute myeloid leukemia, so the T cells may come from the graft donor. The J gene is TRBJ2-5, the V gene TRBV20-1, with TRBD1 identical over 7 bases. CDR3 in amino acids: CSADPRDSPKETQYF. In nucleotides, the CDR3 is TGCAGTGCAGATCCCCGGGACAGCCCTAAAGAGACCCAGTACTTC.